This TCR beta chain is drawn from a study of blood T cell repertoires in COVID-19. Study summary: Italy, Spain and the United States were the sources of the convalescent and acute COVID-19 samples.

As handled by the study authors: For nucleated cells, counts were estimated from reference gene primer amplification. Assay: immunoSEQ multiplex PCR; the TCRdb copy retains only in-frame clones and omits some. That table gives V, J and clone size, and the DNA gave D and trimming. This table has over 110,000 clones, 81% appearing once. Trimming removed 5 bases from V and 4 bases from J; junction bases left unmatched: 6. CDR3 length: 14 amino acids. CDR1 is SEHNR, CDR2 FQNEAQ, per germline (reference sequence). The gene calls are TRBV7-9 and TRBJ2-3, with 7 bases lining up with TRBD2. This TCR came from a human donor in a cohort sampled during active COVID-19. The sequencing input was peripheral blood. CDR3 nucleotides: TGTGCCAGCAGCCGGGGGGACGGACCAGATACGCAGTATTTT. This gives the protein CASSRGDGPDTQYF.